The sequence of this T cell receptor beta chain was determined in a study of T cells in Graves' hyperthyroidism and ophthalmopathy. Findings and caveats of the study: The model foresaw ophthalmopathy a median roughly 6 months prior to onset. Most expanded thyroid clonotypes above 0.001 recurred in blood. Ophthalmopathy was separated from stable hyperthyroidism by a 13 V-J model.

A word on this clonotype: Its antigen is not known.

There were TCR beta CDR3 regions amplified from RNA transcripts. A set of HTBI primers served as the primers for a first-round RT-PCR of the TCR CDR3. TCRdb processed the multiplex PCR reads anew with MiXCR; each CDR3 protein has one entry. Here the sample spans 300,000 to 450,000 distinct CDR3 sequences, roughly 13% being singletons. The length of the CDR3 is 16 residues. Germline CDR1 reads SGDLS; CDR2 reads YYNGEE. V lost 3 bases to trimming and J lost 2 bases, with 14 bases between them. Diagnosis of hyperthyroidism was new in patients aged 18 to 65, and its duration was under 2 months. The V gene is TRBV9, the J gene TRBJ2-2; D perhaps matches TRBD1 (7 bases). Material: blood. The origin of this receptor is a man aged 25-40 years with Graves' hyperthyroidism that later progressed to Graves' ophthalmopathy. The CDR3 protein is CASSAQGGGNTGELFF. For the CDR3, the DNA is TGTGCCAGCAGCGCCCAGGGGGGCGGCAACACCGGGGAGCTGTTTTTT. Full variable domain (remainder filled in from reference TRBV9 and TRBJ2-2): DSGVTQTPKHLITATGQRVTLRCSPRSGDLSVYWYQQSLDQGLQFLIQYYNGEERAKGNILERFSAQQFPDLHSELNLSSLELGDSALYFCASSAQGGGNTGELFFGEGSRLTVL.